This record looks at one T cell receptor (beta chain) sequence and its context. Its specificity is unknown. There were TCR beta CDR3 regions amplified from RNA transcripts. TCR CDR3 underwent first-round RT-PCR with the HTBI primer set. One entry per CDR3 protein results from TCRdb running MiXCR on the multiplex PCR reads. Here the sample spans 640,000 or so distinct CDR3 sequences, approximately 15% being singletons. This record comes from a study of T cells in Graves' hyperthyroidism and ophthalmopathy. Study results and limitations: In the blood, most expanded thyroid clonotypes above 0.001 appeared as well.

The CDR3 is 15 amino acids. V lost 5 bases, J lost 3 bases, and 11 bases lay in between. Germline assignment: CDR1 LNHDA and CDR2 SQIVND (reference sequence). Material: blood. The J gene is TRBJ2-6, the V gene TRBV19; D is unclear. The clonotype comes from a young woman with Graves' ophthalmopathy. CDR3 in DNA: TGTGCCAGTAGTCTAGGGTCTGGTGGGGCCAACGTCCTGACTTTC. This sequence encodes CASSLGSGGANVLTF.